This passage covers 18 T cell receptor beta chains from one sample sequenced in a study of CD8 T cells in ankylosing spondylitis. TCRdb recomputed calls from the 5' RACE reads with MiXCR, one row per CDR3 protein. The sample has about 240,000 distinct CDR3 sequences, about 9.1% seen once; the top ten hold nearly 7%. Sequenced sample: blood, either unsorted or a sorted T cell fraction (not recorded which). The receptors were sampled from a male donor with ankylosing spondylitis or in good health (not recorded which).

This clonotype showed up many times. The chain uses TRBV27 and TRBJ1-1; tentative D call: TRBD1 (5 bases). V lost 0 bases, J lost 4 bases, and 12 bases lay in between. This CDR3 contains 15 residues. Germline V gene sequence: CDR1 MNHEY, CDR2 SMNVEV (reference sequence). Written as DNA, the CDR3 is TGTGCCAGCAGTTTATCGGTGGGGGGAGTCACTGAAGCTTTCTTT. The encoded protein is CASSLSVGGVTEAFF.

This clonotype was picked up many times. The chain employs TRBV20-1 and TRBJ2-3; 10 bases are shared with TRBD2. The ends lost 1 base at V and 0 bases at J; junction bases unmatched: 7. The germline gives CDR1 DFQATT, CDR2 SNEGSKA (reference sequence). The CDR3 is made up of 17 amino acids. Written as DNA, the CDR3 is TGCAGTGCTAGAGCCGCTAGCGGGAGAGGTAGCACAGATACGCAGTATTTT. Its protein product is CSARAASGRGSTDTQYF.

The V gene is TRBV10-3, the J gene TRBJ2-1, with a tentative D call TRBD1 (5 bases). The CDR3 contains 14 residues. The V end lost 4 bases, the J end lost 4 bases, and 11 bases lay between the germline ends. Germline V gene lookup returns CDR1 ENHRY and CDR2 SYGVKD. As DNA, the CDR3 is TGTGCCATCAGTGCCCGACAGAGATACAATGAGCAGTTCTTC. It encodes CAISARQRYNEQFF.

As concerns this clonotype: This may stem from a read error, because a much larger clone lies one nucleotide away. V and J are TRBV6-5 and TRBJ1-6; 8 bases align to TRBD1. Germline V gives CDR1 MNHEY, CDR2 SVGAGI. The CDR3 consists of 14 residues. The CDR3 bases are TGTGCCAGCAGTTACGGACAGGGAAACTCACCCCTCCAATTT. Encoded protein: CASSYGQGNSPLQF.

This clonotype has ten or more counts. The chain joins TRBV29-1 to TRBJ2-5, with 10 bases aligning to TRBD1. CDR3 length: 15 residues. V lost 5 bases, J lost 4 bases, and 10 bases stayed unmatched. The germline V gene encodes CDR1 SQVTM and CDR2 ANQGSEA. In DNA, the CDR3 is TGCAGCGTTCAAGGGACAGGGGATCGAAGAGAGACCCAGTACTTC. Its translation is CSVQGTGDRRETQYF.

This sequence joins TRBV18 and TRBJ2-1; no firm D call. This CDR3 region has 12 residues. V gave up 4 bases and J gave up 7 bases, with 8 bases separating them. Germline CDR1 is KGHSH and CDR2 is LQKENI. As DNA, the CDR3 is TGTGCCAGCTCACGCATAGGGAATGAGCAGTTCTTC. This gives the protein CASSRIGNEQFF.

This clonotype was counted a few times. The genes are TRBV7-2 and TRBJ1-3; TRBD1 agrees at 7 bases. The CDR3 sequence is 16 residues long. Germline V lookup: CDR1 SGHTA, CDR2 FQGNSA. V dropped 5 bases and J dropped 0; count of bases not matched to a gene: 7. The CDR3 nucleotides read TGTGCCAGCAGCCCTACAGGGGCACTCTCTGGAAACACCATATATTTT. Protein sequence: CASSPTGALSGNTIYF.

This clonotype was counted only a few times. CDR3 sequence reads: CSAPERAGPYNEQFF. The CDR3 nucleotides are TGCAGTGCACCCGAGAGAGCGGGGCCCTACAATGAGCAGTTCTTC. This chain uses TRBV20-1 with TRBJ2-1, with TRBD2 identical over 7 bases. This CDR3 is 15 amino acids long. V trimming: 6 bases; J trimming: 2 bases; junction bases outside the gene matches: 10. Germline V gene lookup returns CDR1 DFQATT and CDR2 SNEGSKA (reference sequence).

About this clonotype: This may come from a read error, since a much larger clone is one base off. In nucleotides, the CDR3 is TGTGCCAGCAGCTCGACAGGGGGCTTAGATACGCGGTATTTT. Translating gives CASSSTGGLDTRYF. The genes are TRBV5-6 and TRBJ2-3; 10 nucleotides agree with TRBD1. Germline values: CDR1 SGHDT, CDR2 YYEEEE. The length of the CDR3 is 14 residues. The entire variable domain, with the rest obtained from reference TRBV5-6 and TRBJ2-3, is as follows: DAGVTQSPTHLIKTRGQQVTLRCSPKSGHDTVSWYQQALGQGPQFIFQYYEEEERQRGNFPDRFSGHQFPNYSSELNVNALLLGDSALYLCASSSTGGLDTRYFGPGTRLTVL.

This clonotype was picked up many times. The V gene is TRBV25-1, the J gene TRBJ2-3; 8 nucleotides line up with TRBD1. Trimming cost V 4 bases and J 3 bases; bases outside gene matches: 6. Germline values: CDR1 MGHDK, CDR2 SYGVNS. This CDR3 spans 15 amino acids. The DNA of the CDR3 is TGTGCCAGCAGTGCCGTCACAGGGGGAACAGATACGCAGTATTTT. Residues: CASSAVTGGTDTQYF.

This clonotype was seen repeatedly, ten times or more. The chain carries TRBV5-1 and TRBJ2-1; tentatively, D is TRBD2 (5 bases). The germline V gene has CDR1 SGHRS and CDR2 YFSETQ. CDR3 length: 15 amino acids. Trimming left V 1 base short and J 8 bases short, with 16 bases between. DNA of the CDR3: TGCGCCAGCAGCTTGTACAGCCGGACTTCCGATGAGCAGTTCTTC. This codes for CASSLYSRTSDEQFF.

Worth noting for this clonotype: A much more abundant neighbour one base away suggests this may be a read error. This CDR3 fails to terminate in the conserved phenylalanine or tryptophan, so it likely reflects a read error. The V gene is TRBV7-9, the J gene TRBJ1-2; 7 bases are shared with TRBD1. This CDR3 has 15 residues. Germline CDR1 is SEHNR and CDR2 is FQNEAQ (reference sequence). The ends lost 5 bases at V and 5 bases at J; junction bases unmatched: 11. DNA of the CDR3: TGTGCCAGCAGCCCAGGACAGGATACAACTTATGGCTACACCTAC. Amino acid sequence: CASSPGQDTTYGYTY.

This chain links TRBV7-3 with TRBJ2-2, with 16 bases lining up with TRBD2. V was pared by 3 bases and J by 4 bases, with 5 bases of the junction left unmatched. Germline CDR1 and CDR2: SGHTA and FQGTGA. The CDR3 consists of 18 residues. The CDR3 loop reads CASSFQGTSGGATGELFF. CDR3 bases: TGTGCCAGCAGCTTCCAGGGGACTAGCGGGGGGGCCACCGGGGAGCTGTTTTTT.

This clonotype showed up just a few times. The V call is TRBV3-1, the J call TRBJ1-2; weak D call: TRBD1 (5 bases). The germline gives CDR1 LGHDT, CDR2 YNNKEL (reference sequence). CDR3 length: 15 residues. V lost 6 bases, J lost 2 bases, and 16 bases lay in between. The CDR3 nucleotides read TGTGCCAGCAGTATAGGGCGGGGCAAGAACTATGGCTACACCTTC. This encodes CASSIGRGKNYGYTF.

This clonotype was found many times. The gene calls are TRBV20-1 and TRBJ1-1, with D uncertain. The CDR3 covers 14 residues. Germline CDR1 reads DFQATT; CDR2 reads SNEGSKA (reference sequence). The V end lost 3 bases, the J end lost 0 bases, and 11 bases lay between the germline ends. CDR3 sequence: CSASGGGLNTEAFF. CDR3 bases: TGCAGTGCTAGTGGTGGAGGCTTGAACACTGAAGCTTTCTTT.

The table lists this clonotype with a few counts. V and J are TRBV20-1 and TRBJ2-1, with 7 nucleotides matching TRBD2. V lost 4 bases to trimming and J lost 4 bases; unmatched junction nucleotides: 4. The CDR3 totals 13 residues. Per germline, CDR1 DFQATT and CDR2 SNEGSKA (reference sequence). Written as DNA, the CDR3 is TGCAGTGCTACGCGGGGGAGTTACAATGAGCAGTTCTTC. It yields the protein CSATRGSYNEQFF.

This CDR3 is CASSSTGTFNYGYTF. The CDR3 nucleotides read TGTGCCAGCAGCTCAACGGGGACATTTAACTATGGCTACACCTTC. This chain links TRBV5-6 with TRBJ1-2; D possibly corresponds to TRBD1 (6 bases). The CDR3 sequence is 15 residues long. Per germline, CDR1 SGHDT and CDR2 YYEEEE. V dropped 3 bases and J dropped 1 base, with 13 bases sitting between them.

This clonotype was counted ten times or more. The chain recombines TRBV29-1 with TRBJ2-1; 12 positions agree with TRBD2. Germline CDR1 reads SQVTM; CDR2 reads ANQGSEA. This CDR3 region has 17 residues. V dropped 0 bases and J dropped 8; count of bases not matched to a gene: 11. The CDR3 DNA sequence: TGCAGCGTTGAAGATCTGGTCCCACTAGCGGGAGGATATGAGCAGTTCTTC. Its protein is CSVEDLVPLAGGYEQFF.